This entry is about one TCR beta chain. Which antigen it targets is not known. No quality values exist for individual bases; no much larger clone is one base distant. TCR CDR3 regions were amplified from genomic DNA by multiplex PCR using the deep immunoSEQ assay. Genomic DNA extracted from each cell subset was distributed evenly over all wells of several immunoSEQ 96-well plates, and each plate served as one replicate. For sorted subsets, approximately 200 ng of genomic DNA, equivalent to roughly 30,000 T cell genomes, went into each replicate PCR. Purified libraries were measured with a Qubit 3.0 fluorometer, size-checked on a Bioanalyzer 2100, and measured again with the KAPA Library Quantification kit. Every immunoSEQ 96-well plate was sequenced on a dedicated single-read 150-cycle Illumina NextSeq 550 flow cell. In the authors' own workflow: Because the immunoSEQ output held only junctional sequences and lacked quality scores, the filtering could not match the filtering applied to full-length reads. Sequences were annotated with PyIR, a Python wrapper for IgBLAST v1.9, using IMGT germline references to assign V/J genes and CDR3. Reads were filtered out if the reads had weak V/J assignments (E-value above 1e-6), no CDR3, stop codons, out-of-frame junctions, or ambiguous translated residues. A V3J clonotype was defined by an identical inferred V gene, J gene, and CDR3 amino acid sequence. To compute the percentage overlap between repertoires, the number of shared unique clonotypes was divided by the size of the smaller repertoire. Richness of each repertoire was evaluated using RTK rarefaction, the Chao1 estimator, and Recon v2.1 estimates of unobserved clonotypes. Generation probabilities were computed with OLGA for all TCRbeta clonotypes obtained by the gDNA method from four donors. Held by TCRdb, this immuneACCESS table contains in-frame sequences only and omits some clones. Under half of the omission traces to an unresolved V gene where checked; the cause of the rest is unknown. V, J and clone size are those of that table, while D and trimming were read from the DNA. The sample records roughly 2,300,000 clones, 85% to 95% of which are singletons. The ten largest account for approximately 0.41% of the sample.

The entry originates in a study of shared clonotypes between healthy human individuals (dated by TCRdb to the early 2020s). For context, the study as a whole: A couple of women and a few men aged 18 to 49 years were included in the cohort. For each donor, CD4 naive and CD4 memory were each run on three plates, CD8 naive on two plates, and CD8 memory on one plate. Blood TCR repertoires of five healthy adults were deeply sequenced to estimate repertoire size and the extent of clonotype sharing between individuals. Libraries were prepared and TCR repertoires were sequenced by different laboratories using diverse techniques, in order to increase sequencing depth and limit assay-specific biases. Per donor, leukapheresis produced somewhere between about 0.9 and 9.5 billion PBMCs.

The donors were healthy, HIV-negative adults who had no recently reported acute infections or vaccinations. Only Caucasian adults living in Nashville, Tennessee, USA were represented among the donors. CD4+ T cells were enriched by magnetic negative selection, after which naive cells were positively selected on CD45RA and the negative fraction was taken as the memory subset. After blood collection by leukapheresis, PBMCs were isolated using Ficoll-Histopaque density gradient centrifugation and then cryopreserved in the vapor phase of liquid nitrogen. Purity and quantity of every magnetically sorted T cell population were checked by analytical flow cytometry. Genomic DNA was isolated from every sorted fraction and measured by UV absorbance on a Nanodrop 2000c. Summary of the overall study and its limitations: Only blood was sampled, and tissue TCR repertoires likely differ from those in blood. Based on pairwise subsampling, the degree of clonotype sharing among donors was expected to be affected by sequencing depth. Higher generation probabilities were observed for clonotypes shared by all four sorted-subset donors than for non-shared clonotypes. Incomplete sequencing was indicated by rarefaction of sorted-subset datasets, despite the large sequencing depth. Estimated clonotype richness was generally larger for naive than for memory subsets. Because the study included a small number of donors, the genetic and exposure-history diversity represented was limited. Across a few donors, approximately 4.9% of naive CD4, roughly 3.4% of naive CD8, under 2.5% of memory CD4, and 0.4% of memory CD8 clonotypes were shared.

V loses 3 bases at its end and J loses 8 bases; junction bases beyond the gene matches: 8. CDR3 length: 14 amino acids, cysteine to phenylalanine. The entry retains the CDR3 DNA only, 42 bases that are in frame from base 1. CDR1 and CDR2 were assigned from the germline V gene as KGHSH and LQKENI. The sequencing sample was made of naive CD4+ T cells from PBMCs. The sample's cell subset or site label, decoded: CD45RA+ positively selected. The source of this sequence is a man aged 18 to 29 in good health. Some clones in this sample may be carry-over from other donors' samples. The chain couples TRBV18 to TRBJ1-2, and 8 junctional nucleotides match TRBD1. Read as DNA, the sequence is TGTGCCAGCTCACCGACAGGGGATGCAGAAGGCTACACCTTC. This translates into CASSPTGDAEGYTF.